Listed here are 27 T cell receptor beta chains from one sample, sequenced in a study of somatic mutations in cytotoxic T cells in rheumatoid arthritis. Assay: immunoSEQ multiplex PCR; the TCRdb copy retains only in-frame clones and omits some. The profile shows fewer than 2,500 clones, about 70% of them singletons. The sample in question was CD8+ T cells sorted from blood, obtained at a follow-up visit. These TCRs come from a man between 65 and 85 years old with rheumatoid arthritis.

This chain connects TRBV9 to TRBJ2-7; 7 positions match TRBD2. The CDR3 extends over 14 amino acids. Trimming removed 2 bases from V and 0 bases from J; junction bases left unmatched: 2. Per germline, CDR1 SGDLS and CDR2 YYNGEE. The CDR3 region is CASSVGGSSYEQYF. The CDR3 DNA follows: TGTGCCAGCAGCGTCGGGGGGAGCTCCTACGAGCAGTACTTC.

The chain links TRBV6-1 to TRBJ1-5; 8 nucleotides match TRBD1. J was trimmed by 2 bases and V by 0 bases; bases with no gene match: 0. Germline loops: CDR1 MNHNS, CDR2 SASEGT. The CDR3 length is 15 residues. CDR3 sequence reads: CASSEADRGNQPQHF. Written as DNA, the CDR3 is TGTGCCAGCAGTGAAGCGGACAGGGGCAATCAGCCCCAGCATTTT.

The gene calls are TRBV13 and TRBJ2-2, with a weak D call TRBD2 (5 bases). Between the trimmed V and J ends, which lost 5 bases and 6 bases, there was a span of 19 bases. Germline CDR1 reads PRHDT; CDR2 reads FYEKMQ (reference sequence). The CDR3 is made up of 16 amino acids. Here the CDR3 reads CASSSVSLHGAGELFF. DNA for the CDR3: TGTGCCAGCAGCAGCGTTAGCCTCCACGGGGCCGGGGAGCTGTTTTTT.

The rearrangement joins TRBV7-9 to TRBJ2-3, with 9 bases that match TRBD2. The CDR3 runs 15 residues. CDR1 and CDR2 from the germline V gene are SEHNR and FQNEAQ (reference sequence). The J segment lost 3 bases and the V segment lost 6 bases, leaving 7 bases of the junction unmatched. The CDR3 coding sequence is TGTGCCAGCAGTCCTCCGGGACTAGCAACAGATACGCAGTATTTT. It codes for CASSPPGLATDTQYF.

This clone was observed a handful of times. The gene calls are TRBV12-5 and TRBJ2-1; maybe TRBD2 (6 bases). Germline CDR1 reads LGHNT; CDR2 reads FRNRAP. The V gene lost 6 bases and the J gene lost 5 bases, with 17 bases spanning the gap. The CDR3 loop spans 15 amino acids. Written as DNA, the CDR3 is TGTGCTAGTGGGAAAGGGTCTAGCGTCGACAATGAGCAGTTCTTC. Residues: CASGKGSSVDNEQFF.

This clone was counted a few times. The chain recombines TRBV7-9 with TRBJ1-2, with 7 bases lining up with TRBD1. The CDR3 covers 16 residues. CDR1 and CDR2 (germline): SEHNR, FQNEAQ (reference sequence). J lost 1 base, V lost 5 bases, and 10 bases had no gene match. CDR3 residues: CASSAPGTEINYGYTF. CDR3 coding DNA: TGTGCCAGCAGCGCACCGGGGACAGAGATTAACTATGGCTACACCTTC.

The rearrangement links TRBV4-1 to TRBJ2-1, with TRBD2 matching over 11 bases. The V segment lost 0 bases and the J segment 4 bases; nucleotides outside the gene matches: 5. Germline-derived CDR1 and CDR2 are MGHRA and YSYEKL. The CDR3 consists of 17 residues. In nucleotides, the CDR3 is TGCGCCAGCAGCCAAGATCGACTAGCGGGATCATACAATGAGCAGTTCTTC. Its translation is CASSQDRLAGSYNEQFF.

J is TRBJ2-7 and V is TRBV7-2; D call uncertain. Germline V gives CDR1 SGHTA, CDR2 FQGNSA. V was pared by 0 bases and J by 4 bases, with 10 bases between. CDR3 length equals 14 residues. The CDR3 sequence is CASSLALVGYEQYF. The DNA of the CDR3 is TGTGCCAGCAGCTTAGCCTTAGTGGGGTACGAGCAGTACTTC.

The rearrangement links TRBV29-1 to TRBJ2-1; weak D call: TRBD2 (6 bases). V lost 3 bases to trimming and J lost 0 bases, with 12 bases between them. CDR1 and CDR2 (germline): SQVTM, ANQGSEA. The CDR3 spans 15 residues. Here the CDR3 reads CSVEEGHRSYNEQFF. CDR3 nucleotide sequence: TGCAGCGTTGAGGAGGGCCACCGCTCCTACAATGAGCAGTTCTTC.

This sequence joins TRBV5-1 and TRBJ1-1; D remains unclear. The CDR3 extends over 14 amino acids. The V end was cut by 4 bases, the J end by 1 base, with 11 bases between. Germline V gives CDR1 SGHRS, CDR2 YFSETQ. The CDR3 sequence: CASSAGGGNTEAFF. For the CDR3, the DNA is TGCGCCAGCAGCGCCGGCGGCGGGAACACTGAAGCTTTCTTT.

V usage is TRBV2 and J usage is TRBJ1-1, with TRBD1 matching over 7 bases. The CDR3 extends over 14 amino acids. Trimming cost V 3 bases and J 11 bases; bases outside gene matches: 12. The germline V gene has CDR1 SNHLY and CDR2 FYNNEI. The CDR3 DNA follows: TGTGCCAGCAGTGATTTTTGGGAAGGGGGCGAGGCTTTCTTT. Translating gives CASSDFWEGGEAFF.

The chain recombines TRBV5-5 with TRBJ1-2; D gene uncertain. V was pared by 3 bases and J by 5 bases, with 8 bases between. The CDR3 loop spans 12 amino acids. The V gene's germline CDR1 is SGHKS and CDR2 YYEKEE (reference sequence). The CDR3 region has the DNA TGTGCCAGCAGCTCGGTTTGGTATGGCTACACCTTC. This codes for CASSSVWYGYTF. Complete variable domain (other parts from reference TRBV5-5 and TRBJ1-2): DAGVTQSPTHLIKTRGQQVTLRCSPISGHKSVSWYQQVLGQGPQFIFQYYEKEERGRGNFPDRFSARQFPNYSSELNVNALLLGDSALYLCASSSVWYGYTFGSGTRLTVV.

The CDR3 region has the DNA TGTGCCAGCTCACTCGAGGCTAGCGGTTATCCCTCCTACGAGCAGTACTTC. Translating gives CASSLEASGYPSYEQYF. The chain combines TRBV18 with TRBJ2-7; TRBD2 matches 7 bases. Germline CDR1 KGHSH, CDR2 LQKENI. V shed 4 bases and J 0 bases; nucleotides not matched to a gene: 12. The CDR3 consists of 17 residues.

The chain combines TRBV4-1 with TRBJ2-3; 8 nucleotides align to TRBD2. The germline gives CDR1 MGHRA, CDR2 YSYEKL. The CDR3 is 14 residues long. The trim removed 2 bases at V and 4 bases at J, leaving 2 bases unmatched. CDR3: CASSQLAGPDTQYF. The CDR3 DNA reads TGCGCCAGCAGCCAACTAGCGGGCCCAGATACGCAGTATTTT.

V and J are TRBV5-4 and TRBJ1-2, with TRBD1 matching 7 bases. The germline V gene has CDR1 SGHNT and CDR2 YYREEE (reference sequence). There are 14 residues in the CDR3. J was trimmed by 5 bases and V by 6 bases; bases with no gene match: 10. The CDR3 DNA sequence: TGTGCCAGCAACTCCCGGACAGGCGGGTATGGCTACACCTTC. This sequence encodes CASNSRTGGYGYTF.

The V and J genes are TRBV7-6 and TRBJ1-1, with D tentatively TRBD1 (6 bases). The CDR3 loop spans 14 amino acids. V was trimmed by 6 bases and J by 5 bases, leaving 16 bases between them. The germline gives CDR1 SGHVS, CDR2 FNYEAQ. The CDR3 loop reads CASRPRGAGTEAFF. CDR3 bases: TGTGCCAGCAGACCTAGGGGGGCTGGGACTGAAGCTTTCTTT.

This clone was recorded once. The chain links TRBV19 to TRBJ1-5; the match to TRBD1 covers 7 bases. CDR3 size: 15 residues. V was pared by 4 bases and J by 6 bases, with 9 bases of the junction left unmatched. Germline CDR1 and CDR2: LNHDA and SQIVND (reference sequence). This chain's CDR3 is CASSRGTGASQPQHF. The CDR3 DNA reads TGTGCCAGTAGTAGGGGCACAGGGGCAAGTCAGCCCCAGCATTTT.

V gene TRBV2 combines with J gene TRBJ2-2; 10 bases are shared with TRBD2. CDR3 length equals 14 residues. Looked up from germline, CDR1 is SNHLY and CDR2 is FYNNEI. With 4 bases clipped from V and 7 bases from J, the junction kept 3 bases outside the gene matches. The CDR3 DNA is TGTGCCAGCAGTGGAGGACTAGCGGTCGGGGAGCTGTTTTTT. This sequence encodes CASSGGLAVGELFF.

J is TRBJ2-2 and V is TRBV4-1; no clear D gene. Germline V gene lookup returns CDR1 MGHRA and CDR2 YSYEKL. With 0 bases removed from V and 4 bases from J, the gap between germline ends came to 6 bases. The length of the CDR3 is 14 residues. In DNA, the CDR3 is TGCGCCAGCAGCCAAGAAGGCCGCACCGGGGAGCTGTTTTTT. Its protein is CASSQEGRTGELFF.

By proportion, this clone is large. The chain has TRBV9 and TRBJ2-7, with TRBD1 matching 10 bases. CDR1 SGDLS and CDR2 YYNGEE come from the germline V gene. The CDR3 covers 15 residues. The V gene end was trimmed by 0 bases and the J gene end by 6 bases; junction bases not matched to a gene: 6. In nucleotides, the CDR3 is TGTGCCAGCAGCGTAGGAGGGGGGACAGGGGTCGAGCAGTACTTC. The encoded protein is CASSVGGGTGVEQYF.

The genes are TRBV27 and TRBJ1-1; possible D gene TRBD1, 6 bases. This CDR3 has 15 amino acids. Per the germline V gene, CDR1 is MNHEY and CDR2 is SMNVEV (reference sequence). Trimming removed 3 bases from V and 2 bases from J, with 13 bases in between. For the CDR3, the DNA is TGTGCCAGCAGTTTCCTAGGGGGACCAAACACTGAAGCTTTCTTT. It codes for CASSFLGGPNTEAFF.

V usage is TRBV7-3 and J usage is TRBJ1-1, with D unclear. CDR3 size: 13 residues. V lost 5 bases to trimming and J lost 4 bases, with 11 bases between them. CDR1 and CDR2 from the germline V gene are SGHTA and FQGTGA. The CDR3 sequence: CASSQDPPTEAFF. CDR3 in DNA: TGTGCCAGCAGCCAGGACCCTCCCACTGAAGCTTTCTTT.

V usage is TRBV6-1 and J usage is TRBJ1-6, with 8 bases identical to TRBD1. This CDR3 region has 14 residues. The junction had 2 bases not matched to a gene; V was cut back by 6 bases and J by 4 bases. Germline CDR1 and CDR2: MNHNS and SASEGT. CDR3 bases: TGTGCCAGCAGGGGACAGGATTATAATTCACCCCTCCACTTT. Protein: CASRGQDYNSPLHF.

This rearrangement joins TRBV7-6 to TRBJ2-1; D gene uncertain. This CDR3 comprises 14 residues. V was pared by 2 bases and J by 3 bases, with 8 bases between. CDR1 is SGHVS and CDR2 is FNYEAQ in the germline V gene. The DNA of the CDR3 is TGTGCCAGCAGCTTATCTGCATTCTACAATGAGCAGTTCTTC. Its translation is CASSLSAFYNEQFF.

This rearrangement joins TRBV11-2 to TRBJ2-5; D call uncertain. The DNA matches TRBJ2-7 better at its end, which makes the J call doubtful. CDR1 and CDR2 (germline): SGHAT, FQNNGV. CDR3 length: 16 residues. DNA for the CDR3: TGTGCCAGCAGCTTAATAGTTAGCACGGGCTCCTACGAGCAGTACTTC. This codes for CASSLIVSTGSYEQYF.

This sequence joins TRBV11-2 and TRBJ2-1, with 9 bases aligning to TRBD2. Germline loops: CDR1 SGHAT, CDR2 FQNNGV. The CDR3 has 15 residues. Losses at the gene ends were 1 base for V and 5 bases for J; bases not matched to a gene: 3. This chain's CDR3 is CASSLGAGGHNEQFF. As DNA, the CDR3 is TGTGCCAGCAGCTTAGGAGCGGGAGGACACAATGAGCAGTTCTTC.

In nucleotides, the CDR3 is TGCAGTGCTAGAGGGGGGCAGGGGGCCACCTTC. Translated: CSARGGQGATF. The gene calls are TRBV20-1 and TRBJ1-2, with 8 bases aligning to TRBD1. From germline, CDR1 is DFQATT and CDR2 SNEGSKA (reference sequence). The CDR3 is 11 residues long. The V segment lost 1 base and the J segment 13 bases; nucleotides outside the gene matches: 5.